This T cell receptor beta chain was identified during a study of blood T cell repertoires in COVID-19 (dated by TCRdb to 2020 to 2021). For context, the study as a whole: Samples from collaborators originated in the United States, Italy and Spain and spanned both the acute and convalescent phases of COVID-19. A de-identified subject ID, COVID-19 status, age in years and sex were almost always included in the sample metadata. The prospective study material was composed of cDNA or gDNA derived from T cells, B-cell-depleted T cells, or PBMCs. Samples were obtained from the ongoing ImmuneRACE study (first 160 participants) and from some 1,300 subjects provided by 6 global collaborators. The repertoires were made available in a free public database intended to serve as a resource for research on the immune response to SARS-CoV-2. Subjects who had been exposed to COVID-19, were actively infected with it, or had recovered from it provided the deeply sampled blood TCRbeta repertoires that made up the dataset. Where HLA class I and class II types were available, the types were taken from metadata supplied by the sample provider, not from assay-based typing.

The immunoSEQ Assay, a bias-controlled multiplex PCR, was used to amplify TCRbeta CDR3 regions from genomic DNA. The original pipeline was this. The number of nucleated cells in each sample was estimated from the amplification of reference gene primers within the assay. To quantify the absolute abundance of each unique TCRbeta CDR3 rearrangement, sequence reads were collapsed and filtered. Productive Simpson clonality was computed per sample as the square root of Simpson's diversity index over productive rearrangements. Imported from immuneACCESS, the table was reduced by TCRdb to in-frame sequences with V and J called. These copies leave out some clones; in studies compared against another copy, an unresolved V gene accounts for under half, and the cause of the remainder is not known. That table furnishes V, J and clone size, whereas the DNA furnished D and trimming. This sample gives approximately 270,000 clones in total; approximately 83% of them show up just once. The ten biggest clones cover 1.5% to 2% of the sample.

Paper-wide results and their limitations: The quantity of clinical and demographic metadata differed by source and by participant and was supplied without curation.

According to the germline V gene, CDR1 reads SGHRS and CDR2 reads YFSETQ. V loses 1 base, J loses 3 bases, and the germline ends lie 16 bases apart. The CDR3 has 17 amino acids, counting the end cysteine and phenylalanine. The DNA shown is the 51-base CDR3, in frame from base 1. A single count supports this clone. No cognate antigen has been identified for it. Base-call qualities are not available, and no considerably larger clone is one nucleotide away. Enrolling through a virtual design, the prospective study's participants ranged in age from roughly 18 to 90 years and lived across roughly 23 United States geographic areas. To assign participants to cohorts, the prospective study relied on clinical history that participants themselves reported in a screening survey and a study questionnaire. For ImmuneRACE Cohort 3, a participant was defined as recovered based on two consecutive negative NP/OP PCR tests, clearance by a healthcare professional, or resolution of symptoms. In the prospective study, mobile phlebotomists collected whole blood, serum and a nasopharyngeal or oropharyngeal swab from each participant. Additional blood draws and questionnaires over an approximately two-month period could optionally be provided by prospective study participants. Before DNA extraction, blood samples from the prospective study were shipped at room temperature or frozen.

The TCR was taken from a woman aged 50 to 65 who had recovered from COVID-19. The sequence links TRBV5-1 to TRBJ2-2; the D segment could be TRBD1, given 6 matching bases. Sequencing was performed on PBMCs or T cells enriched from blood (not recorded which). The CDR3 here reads CASSLLGGEGDTGELFF. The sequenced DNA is TGCGCCAGCAGCTTGTTAGGGGGAGAAGGCGACACCGGGGAGCTGTTTTTT.